This entry lists 3 T cell receptor beta chains sequenced from one sample in a study of CD8 T cells in Susac syndrome. RNA amounts of roughly 0.45 to 1 ug underwent reverse transcription with random hexamers. MiXCR, applied by TCRdb to the immunoSEQ multiplex PCR reads, yields one record per CDR3 protein. The sample consists of 200,000 to 300,000 distinct CDR3 sequences, 90% to 97% of them appearing once. The sequencing input was CD4+ T cells from PBMCs. The receptors were sampled from a human donor with Susac syndrome.

V usage is TRBV18 and J usage is TRBJ1-1; D gene ambiguous. Trimming removed 2 bases from V and 0 bases from J, with 7 bases in between. The CDR3 extends over 14 amino acids. Germline V gives CDR1 KGHSH, CDR2 LQKENI. The CDR3 nucleotides read TGTGCCAGCTCACCAGCCGATCTGAACACTGAAGCTTTCTTT. Protein product: CASSPADLNTEAFF. Full variable domain (remainder filled in from reference TRBV18 and TRBJ1-1): NAGVMQNPRHLVRRRGQEARLRCSPMKGHSHVYWYRQLPEEGLKFMVYLQKENIIDESGMPKERFSAEFPKEGPSILRIQQVVRGDSAAYFCASSPADLNTEAFFGQGTRLTVV.

The chain combines TRBV15 with TRBJ2-7; weak D call: TRBD1 (6 bases). The V gene's germline CDR1 is LNHNV and CDR2 YYDKDF (reference sequence). The length of the CDR3 is 15 residues. V was shortened by 4 bases and J by 3 bases, with 16 bases between the two germline ends. The CDR3 here is CATSTGTQTNYEQYF. Written as DNA, the CDR3 is TGTGCCACCAGCACCGGGACACAGACCAACTACGAGCAGTACTTC. The full variable domain, with the rest looked up from reference TRBV15 and TRBJ2-7, is DAMVIQNPRYQVTQFGKPVTLSCSQTLNHNVMYWYQQKSSQAPKLLFHYYDKDFNNEADTPDNFQSRRPNTSFCFLDIRSPGLGDTAMYLCATSTGTQTNYEQYFGPGTRLTVT.

The chain carries TRBV28 and TRBJ2-4; no definite D call. There are 12 residues in the CDR3. Germline V gene lookup returns CDR1 MDHEN and CDR2 SYDVKM. V was pared by 1 base and J by 8 bases, with 6 bases between. This chain's CDR3 is CASSLLWDIQYF. The DNA of the CDR3 is TGTGCCAGCAGTTTATTGTGGGACATTCAGTACTTC.